These 13 T cell receptor beta chains were all obtained from the same sample, sequenced in a study of T cell responses to AZD1222 COVID-19 vaccine. The protocol was immunoSEQ multiplex PCR, while the TCRdb copy is restricted to in-frame clones and leaves out a portion. The table lists 90,000 to 150,000 clones, about 90% of them singletons, with 5.4% in the top ten. This material consisted of peripheral blood, taken on day 0 of AZD1222 vaccination. The receptors derive from an adult in good health.

V is TRBV7-2 and J is TRBJ2-7; 7 bases are a match to TRBD2. V lost 5 bases to trimming and J lost 2 bases; unmatched junction nucleotides: 15. This CDR3 has 17 amino acids. The V gene's germline CDR1 is SGHTA and CDR2 FQGNSA. The CDR3 reads CASSRRTAFGGTYEQYF. The CDR3 DNA sequence: TGTGCCAGCAGCCGTCGGACCGCTTTCGGGGGGACCTACGAGCAGTACTTC. Full variable domain (remainder filled in from reference TRBV7-2 and TRBJ2-7): GAGVSQSPSNKVTEKGKDVELRCDPISGHTALYWYRQSLGQGLEFLIYFQGNSAPDKSGLPSDRFSAERTGGSVSTLTIQRTQQEDSAVYLCASSRRTAFGGTYEQYFGPGTRLTVT.

The chain carries TRBV13 and TRBJ1-2, with TRBD1 matching over 9 bases. The germline V gene encodes CDR1 PRHDT and CDR2 FYEKMQ (reference sequence). The V and J ends lost 6 bases and 7 bases, in that order; junction bases with no gene match: 12. CDR3 length: 15 residues. The CDR3 sequence is CASSFYEQGAPGYTF. In DNA form, the CDR3 reads TGTGCCAGCAGTTTCTATGAACAGGGGGCCCCTGGCTACACCTTC.

This chain uses TRBV6-5 with TRBJ1-6; D remains unclear. Trimming cost V 8 bases and J 7 bases, with 12 bases left between them. The CDR3 is 13 residues long. Germline lookup yields CDR1 MNHEY and CDR2 SVGAGI. CDR3 loop: CASGRRTNSPLHF. CDR3 in DNA: TGTGCCAGCGGCCGAAGGACGAATTCACCCCTCCACTTT.

This clone is a singleton in its sample. The chain couples TRBV27 to TRBJ2-1; perhaps D is TRBD1 or TRBD2 (5 bases each). The CDR3 is 15 residues long. Germline V gives CDR1 MNHEY, CDR2 SMNVEV (reference sequence). Between the trimmed V and J ends, which lost 6 bases and 3 bases, there was a span of 15 bases. CDR3 region: CASSLGTESYNEQFF. CDR3 nucleotide sequence: TGTGCCAGCAGCCTTGGGACGGAAAGCTACAATGAGCAGTTCTTC.

The chain is built from TRBV9 and TRBJ1-2; no clear D. Per germline, CDR1 SGDLS and CDR2 YYNGEE. The CDR3 covers 13 residues. V was shortened by 4 bases and J by 3 bases, with 10 bases between the two germline ends. CDR3 region: CASSNSWDYGYTF. DNA of the CDR3: TGTGCCAGCAGCAACAGCTGGGACTATGGCTACACCTTC.

The count of this clone is one. The chain couples TRBV29-1 to TRBJ1-2; D is undetermined. The CDR3 loop spans 12 amino acids. Germline CDR1 reads SQVTM; CDR2 reads ANQGSEA. V lost 3 bases and J 0 bases, leaving 5 bases between the germline ends. The CDR3 region is CSVDTPNYGYTF. The CDR3 coding sequence is TGCAGCGTTGACACCCCTAACTATGGCTACACCTTC.

The V gene is TRBV28, the J gene TRBJ1-5; TRBD1 is a possible D gene (5 bases). CDR1 and CDR2 from the germline V gene are MDHEN and SYDVKM. This CDR3 contains 16 residues. V was clipped by 6 bases and J by 0 bases, with 15 bases between them. The CDR3 protein is CASSPGTYHSNQPQHF. The CDR3 nucleotides are TGTGCCAGCAGCCCTGGGACTTACCATAGCAATCAGCCCCAGCATTTT.

This chain joins TRBV11-2 and TRBJ2-2; 8 positions agree with TRBD1. Per the germline V gene, CDR1 is SGHAT and CDR2 is FQNNGV. The trim removed 5 bases at V and 6 bases at J, leaving 8 bases unmatched. The CDR3 is 15 residues long. In DNA form, the CDR3 reads TGTGCCAGCAGCCGCTCGGACAGGGTGGCCGGGGAGCTGTTTTTT. Its protein is CASSRSDRVAGELFF.

This clone showed up just once. This chain links TRBV5-1 with TRBJ2-3; 8 bases are shared with TRBD1. CDR1 is SGHRS and CDR2 is YFSETQ in the germline V gene. Trimming cost V 2 bases and J 4 bases; bases outside gene matches: 9. The CDR3 consists of 16 residues. The CDR3 bases are TGCGCCAGCAGCTTCGGCAGGACAGGGTATGCAGATACGCAGTATTTT. Encoded protein: CASSFGRTGYADTQYF.

The chain couples TRBV19 to TRBJ2-3, with 9 bases aligning to TRBD1. CDR1 and CDR2 (germline): LNHDA, SQIVND (reference sequence). Germline trimming cut 6 bases from V and 2 bases from J; bases unmatched to any gene: 15. The CDR3 loop spans 18 amino acids. In nucleotides, the CDR3 is TGTGCCAGTAGCATAAATCTACAGGGGGCCCTCCCCACAGATACGCAGTATTTT. Translation gives CASSINLQGALPTDTQYF.

V gene TRBV7-9 combines with J gene TRBJ2-7, with D maybe TRBD1 (5 bases). With 5 bases removed from V and 0 bases from J, the gap between germline ends came to 8 bases. Germline V gives CDR1 SEHNR, CDR2 FQNEAQ (reference sequence). The CDR3 totals 13 residues. CDR3 in amino acids: CASSPTDSYEQYF. Here the CDR3 DNA reads TGTGCCAGCAGCCCGACAGACTCCTACGAGCAGTACTTC.

The table lists this clone with a few counts. Different DNA sequences within this sample yield the same CDR3. The chain uses TRBV3-1 (or the pseudogene TRBV3-2) and TRBJ1-1; unclear D gene. Trimming took 1 base from V and 5 from J, leaving 8 bases between them. Germline V gene data show CDR1 as LGHDT and CDR2 as YNNKEL (reference sequence). The CDR3 loop spans 13 amino acids. Here the CDR3 reads CASSQVRGTEAFF. The CDR3 DNA reads as TGTGCCAGCAGCCAAGTAAGAGGTACTGAAGCTTTCTTT.

J is TRBJ1-2 and V is TRBV28, with 7 bases that match TRBD1. The CDR3 consists of 15 residues. V trimming: 3 bases; J trimming: 8 bases; junction bases outside the gene matches: 12. The V gene's germline CDR1 is MDHEN and CDR2 SYDVKM. The CDR3 here is CASSFPSKGARGYTF. DNA for the CDR3: TGTGCCAGCAGTTTTCCCTCAAAGGGGGCGAGAGGCTACACCTTC.